The 24 T cell receptor beta chains in this list originate from one sample, sequenced in a study of cytomegalovirus exposure and HLA in healthy donors. The PCR made use of 60 Vbeta and 13 Jbeta primers. This table comes from immunoSEQ multiplex PCR, and its TCRdb copy is limited to in-frame clones, with some not included. The sample has fewer than 200,000 clones; 68% are singletons. Sequencing was done on a sample of PBMCs. These receptors came from a middle-aged woman in good health and CMV-seropositive.

The J gene is TRBJ2-5, the V gene TRBV7-2; 9 bases are a match to TRBD1. Germline assignment: CDR1 SGHTA and CDR2 FQGNSA. Losses at the gene ends were 5 bases for V and 3 bases for J; bases not matched to a gene: 4. The CDR3 extends over 14 amino acids. CDR3 residues: CASSPRTGEETQYF. The CDR3 coding sequence is TGTGCCAGCAGCCCCAGGACAGGGGAAGAGACCCAGTACTTC.

This clone was observed a single time. The J gene is TRBJ1-5, the V gene TRBV28, with D tentatively TRBD1 (5 bases). Trimming took off 5 bases at V and 3 bases at J, with 11 bases between the two ends. CDR1 and CDR2 from the germline V gene are MDHEN and SYDVKM. CDR3 size: 14 residues. CDR3 sequence reads: CASSGRGPNQPQHF. The CDR3 bases are TGTGCCAGCAGTGGTAGGGGTCCCAATCAGCCCCAGCATTTT.

J is TRBJ1-5 and V is TRBV18; possibly TRBD1 for D (6 bases). Germline CDR1 KGHSH, CDR2 LQKENI. Deletions cut 3 bases from V and 5 bases from J, with 14 bases between. The CDR3 is 15 residues long. The CDR3 protein is CASSPYGTIDQPQHF. CDR3 in DNA: TGTGCCAGCTCACCCTACGGGACAATCGATCAGCCCCAGCATTTT.

This clone was seen just once. The chain carries TRBV27 and TRBJ2-5; possible D gene TRBD1, 5 bases. The ends were cut back, 3 bases at V and 1 base at J, with 15 bases in the middle. The germline V gene encodes CDR1 MNHEY and CDR2 SMNVEV (reference sequence). The CDR3 is 16 residues long. The CDR3 sequence is CASSLYRGLSQETQYF. For the CDR3, the DNA is TGTGCCAGCAGTTTGTATAGGGGCCTCTCCCAAGAGACCCAGTACTTC.

This rearrangement joins TRBV18 to TRBJ1-5; TRBD1 is a possible D gene (5 bases). The CDR3 has 18 amino acids. In germline, CDR1 is KGHSH, CDR2 LQKENI. Trimming left V 3 bases short and J 4 bases short, with 22 bases between. The CDR3: CASSPMAGKGLSNQPQHF. CDR3 coding DNA: TGTGCCAGCTCACCGATGGCCGGGAAGGGACTGTCGAATCAGCCCCAGCATTTT.

The chain is built from TRBV4-2 and TRBJ2-3; tentative D call: TRBD2 (5 bases). Trimming stripped 1 base from V and 2 bases from J, with 7 bases between. Germline V gene sequence: CDR1 LGHNA, CDR2 YNFKEQ. This CDR3 spans 14 amino acids. CDR3 sequence: CASSQGLNTDTQYF. As DNA, the CDR3 is TGTGCCAGCAGCCAAGGACTAAACACAGATACGCAGTATTTT.

The chain has TRBV15 and TRBJ2-5; no clear D. Germline V gives CDR1 LNHNV, CDR2 YYDKDF (reference sequence). V was shortened by 3 bases and J by 1 base, with 6 bases between the two germline ends. This CDR3 contains 13 residues. In DNA, the CDR3 is TGTGCCACCAGCAGGTACTTCCAAGAGACCCAGTACTTC. It yields the protein CATSRYFQETQYF.

This clone has ten or more counts. This rearrangement joins TRBV5-4 to TRBJ1-3; tentative D call: TRBD1 (5 bases). This CDR3 contains 15 residues. V was shortened by 0 bases and J by 4 bases, with 11 bases between the two germline ends. Germline V gene sequence: CDR1 SGHNT, CDR2 YYREEE (reference sequence). The CDR3: CASSLGAGPGNTIYF. The CDR3 nucleotides are TGTGCCAGCAGCTTGGGGGCAGGGCCGGGAAACACCATATATTTT.

The chain links TRBV28 to TRBJ2-5; 7 nucleotides match TRBD2. The CDR3 contains 15 residues. The germline V gene encodes CDR1 MDHEN and CDR2 SYDVKM. Trimming removed 7 bases from V and 5 bases from J; junction bases left unmatched: 13. CDR3: CASISAGEGRETQYF. The CDR3 DNA sequence: TGTGCCAGCATTTCGGCGGGAGAGGGTCGGGAGACCCAGTACTTC.

The V call is TRBV7-2, the J call TRBJ1-2; weak D call: TRBD1 (5 bases). Germline CDR1 reads SGHTA; CDR2 reads FQGNSA. The V end lost 5 bases, the J end lost 2 bases, and 9 bases lay between the germline ends. The CDR3 has 13 amino acids. The CDR3 region is CASSDQGNYGYTF. The CDR3 nucleotides are TGTGCCAGCAGCGACCAGGGAAACTATGGCTACACCTTC.

J is TRBJ1-1 and V is TRBV27; D unresolved. The CDR3 totals 13 residues. CDR1 and CDR2 from the germline V gene are MNHEY and SMNVEV (reference sequence). V lost 3 bases, J lost 0 bases, and 5 bases lay in between. The CDR3 protein is CASSLEVNTEAFF. The CDR3 coding sequence is TGTGCCAGCAGTTTGGAGGTGAACACTGAAGCTTTCTTT.

This chain links TRBV14 with TRBJ2-5; possibly TRBD2 for D (6 bases). Looked up from germline, CDR1 is SGHDN and CDR2 is FVKESK. The CDR3 spans 14 residues. Trimming removed 0 bases from V and 5 bases from J, with 10 bases in between. The CDR3 DNA is TGTGCCAGCAGCCAAGAGCGGGGCGGGGAGACCCAGTACTTC. Protein: CASSQERGGETQYF.

Details on this clone: Its ends do not fully match the called genes, so a read error is possible. The rearrangement uses TRBV7-7 and TRBJ2-3; no clear D gene. Germline V gene data show CDR1 as SSHAT and CDR2 as FNYEAQ (reference sequence). The CDR3 runs to 13 residues. CDR3 sequence reads: CASSLVERDTQYF. The CDR3 DNA reads as TGTGCTAGCAGCTTAGTTGAGAGAGATACGCAGTATTTT. Together with reference TRBV7-7 and TRBJ2-3, the CDR3 gives the full variable domain: GAGVSQSPRYKVTKRGQDVTLRCDPISSHATLYWYQQALGQGPEFLTYFNYEAQPDKSGLPSDRFSAERPEGSISTLTIQRTEQRDSAMYRCASSLVERDTQYFGPGTRLTVL.

This sequence joins TRBV28 and TRBJ1-5, with D hard to call. Germline V gene data show CDR1 as MDHEN and CDR2 as SYDVKM. The CDR3 loop spans 14 amino acids. V lost 6 bases and J 3 bases, leaving 12 bases between the germline ends. The CDR3 loop is CASSRDNFNQPQHF. The CDR3, as DNA: TGTGCCAGCAGCCGCGACAACTTCAATCAGCCCCAGCATTTT. Variable domain in full (rest from reference TRBV28 and TRBJ1-5): DVKVTQSSRYLVKRTGEKVFLECVQDMDHENMFWYRQDPGLGLRLIYFSYDVKMKEKGDIPEGYSVSREKKERFSLILESASTNQTSMYLCASSRDNFNQPQHFGDGTRLSIL.

The rearrangement links TRBV7-2 to TRBJ2-5; 7 bases agree with TRBD2. CDR3 length equals 15 residues. The trim removed 5 bases at V and 1 base at J, leaving 7 bases unmatched. Germline V gene data show CDR1 as SGHTA and CDR2 as FQGNSA. The CDR3 here is CASSLNSGLQETQYF. The CDR3 nucleotides are TGTGCCAGCAGCCTCAATAGCGGGCTCCAAGAGACCCAGTACTTC.

This chain links TRBV19 with TRBJ1-5; 7 nucleotides align to TRBD1. The trim removed 5 bases at V and 0 bases at J, leaving 7 bases unmatched. The CDR3 is 16 amino acids. Looked up from germline, CDR1 is LNHDA and CDR2 is SQIVND (reference sequence). CDR3 nucleotides: TGTGCCAGTAGTTCGACAGGGCCCTATAGCAATCAGCCCCAGCATTTT. Its protein product is CASSSTGPYSNQPQHF.

The CDR3 DNA is TGTGCCAGCAGCTTAGCTTCGAACACCGATCAGCCCCAGCATTTT. Protein: CASSLASNTDQPQHF. The gene calls are TRBV7-9 and TRBJ1-5; the D is unclear. Germline CDR1 reads SEHNR; CDR2 reads FQNEAQ (reference sequence). Deletions cut 0 bases from V and 5 bases from J, with 11 bases between. This CDR3 contains 15 residues.

The chain is built from TRBV5-4 and TRBJ2-5, with 12 bases aligning to TRBD2. CDR1 is SGHNT, CDR2 YYREEE, per germline (reference sequence). Unmatched junction bases numbered 7, after V lost 4 bases and J lost 0 bases. There are 17 residues in the CDR3. CDR3 residues: CASSQGLAGRYQETQYF. DNA for the CDR3: TGTGCCAGCAGCCAGGGACTAGCGGGCCGGTACCAAGAGACCCAGTACTTC.

The rearrangement links TRBV10-3 to TRBJ1-2, with TRBD1 matching 7 bases. The J segment lost 2 bases and the V segment lost 3 bases, leaving 6 bases of the junction unmatched. Germline V CDR1 and CDR2: ENHRY, SYGVKD. CDR3 length equals 15 residues. CDR3 coding DNA: TGTGCCATCAGTGATAGAGACAGGGACAACTATGGCTACACCTTC. It yields the protein CAISDRDRDNYGYTF.

This clone was found a few times. The chain carries TRBV5-3 and TRBJ2-3; the match to TRBD2 covers 9 bases. TRBV5-3 is labeled an ORF, and its function is uncertain. This CDR3 has 14 residues. With V trimmed by 6 bases and J by 10 bases, 12 bases remained unmatched. The CDR3 nucleotides are TGTGCCAGAACCCTTGCGGGACTAGCAGCCTCGCAGTATTTT. Translating it yields CARTLAGLAASQYF.

The V and J genes are TRBV2 and TRBJ1-5; D possibly corresponds to TRBD1 (6 bases). The V end was cut by 8 bases, the J end by 0 bases, with 14 bases between. This CDR3 region has 15 residues. Germline CDR1 reads SNHLY; CDR2 reads FYNNEI. The CDR3 DNA follows: TGTGCCAGCGGACGACAGGATTATAGCAATCAGCCCCAGCATTTT. It encodes CASGRQDYSNQPQHF. The full variable domain, rest sourced from reference TRBV2 and TRBJ1-5, is EPEVTQTPSHQVTQMGQEVILRCVPISNHLYFYWYRQILGQKVEFLVSFYNNEISEKSEIFDDQFSVERPDGSNFTLKIRSTKLEDSAMYFCASGRQDYSNQPQHFGDGTRLSIL.

This clone was counted between two and nine times. The chain employs TRBV28 and TRBJ1-2; D remains ambiguous. This CDR3 has 13 residues. From germline, CDR1 is MDHEN and CDR2 SYDVKM. V lost 6 bases and J lost 5, with 13 bases in between. CDR3 sequence (DNA): TGTGCCAGCAGCACCTCAGAGGCGTATGGCTACACCTTC. Amino acid sequence: CASSTSEAYGYTF.

The CDR3 region has the DNA TGTGCCAGCAGCCTGGGGGCGGGGGGAAGAGGAGAGACCCAGTACTTC. This translates into CASSLGAGGRGETQYF. The chain couples TRBV2 to TRBJ2-5; 8 bases match TRBD2. Germline loops: CDR1 SNHLY, CDR2 FYNNEI. The CDR3 covers 16 residues. V was clipped by 6 bases and J by 4 bases; unmatched bases: 13.

The J gene is TRBJ1-3, the V gene TRBV19; tentatively, D is TRBD1 (6 bases). Trimming left V 3 bases short and J 7 bases short, with 16 bases between. The CDR3 consists of 15 residues. CDR1 is LNHDA and CDR2 is SQIVND in the germline V gene (reference sequence). The CDR3 nucleotides read TGTGCCAGTAGTATCAACGGAATTACAGGGAACACCATATATTTT. Translated: CASSINGITGNTIYF.